This entry is about one T cell receptor (beta chain). Its antigen is undetermined. The data stem from a study of Tregs in tolerant kidney transplant recipients. General observations from the study: Validation in larger populations is needed because few patients were studied. Tolerant patients' donor-specific Tregs expanded beyond overall Tregs, suggesting antigen-driven growth. For some patients, primers changed over time, blocking nucleotide-level comparison.

CD4+CD25+CD127- Tregs, CD4+CD25- non-Tregs, CD4 and CD8 cells were sorted. Measured with immunoSEQ multiplex PCR; TCRdb has only the in-frame clones, and not every one. The table has some 66,000 clones, 92% seen once. Trimming cost V 6 bases and J 2 bases; bases outside gene matches: 6. Looked up from germline, CDR1 is SNHLY and CDR2 is FYNNEI. The CDR3 has 14 residues. The clonotype originates from a human donor who received a combined kidney and bone marrow transplant. The sequencing here drew on CD8+ T cells from blood, taken before the transplant. The genes are TRBV2 and TRBJ2-7, with 8 bases matching TRBD2. The CDR3 sequence is CASSPGTRPYEQYF. The CDR3 DNA is TGTGCCAGCAGCCCCGGGACTAGACCCTACGAGCAGTACTTC.